A selection of T cell receptor beta chains follows, all from one sample in a study of cytomegalovirus exposure and HLA in healthy donors. Sequencing used immunoSEQ multiplex PCR; TCRdb keeps in-frame clones, though not all of them. The sample lists some 120,000 clones, around 86% occurring once. Sequences were obtained from PBMCs. These receptors were taken from a woman under 30 in good health and CMV-seronegative. Each CDR3 is given with its conserved first and last residue. D genes are given only for firm matches. Not all rows give a size; the values are once, few, many and, for expanded clones, a class.

D gene,J gene,clone size,V gene,CDR3 DNA,CDR3 protein
TRBD2,TRBJ2-3,once,TRBV7-9,TGTGCCAGCAGCTTCATAACCGGGACTAGCGTCCCAGATACGCAGTATTTT,CASSFITGTSVPDTQYF
TRBD2,TRBJ2-1,-,TRBV14,TGTGCCAGCAGCCAAGGGTCTAGCGGGCTTCACAATGAGCAGTTCTTC,CASSQGSSGLHNEQFF
TRBD1,TRBJ1-1,-,TRBV19,TGTGCCAGTAGTATCAGGACAGGGTGGGAAGCTTTCTTT,CASSIRTGWEAFF
-,TRBJ1-1,-,TRBV21-1,TGTGCCAGCAGCCTGGGGCCCAGCTCGGCTTTCTTT,CASSLGPSSAFF
TRBD2,TRBJ2-5,-,TRBV7-2,TGTGCCAGCAGCCGGGGACTACAAGAGACCCAGTACTTC,CASSRGLQETQYF
-,TRBJ1-2,-,TRBV5-6,TGTGCCAGCAGCTTCCTAGGGGGGGCGTACACCTTC,CASSFLGGAYTF
-,TRBJ2-1,once,TRBV7-9,TGTGCCAGCAGCTTAGTTCCGGGGAGCAATGAGCAGTTCTTC,CASSLVPGSNEQFF
-,TRBJ1-1,-,TRBV29-1,TGCAGCGCCAGAACCACAGTCCCCAGAGCTTTCTTT,CSARTTVPRAFF
TRBD2,TRBJ2-3,-,TRBV2,TGTGCCAGCAGTGAAGGGACTAGCGGGACACCTAGCACAGATACGCAGTATTTT,CASSEGTSGTPSTDTQYF
TRBD2,TRBJ2-7,-,TRBV7-9,TGTGCCAGCAGCTTAATCTCGGGACTAGCGGGAGGGCCGGCCTACGAGCAGTACTTC,CASSLISGLAGGPAYEQYF
TRBD2,TRBJ2-7,-,TRBV27,TGTGCCAGCAGGTGGACTAGCGGGAGCTACGAGCAGTACTTC,CASRWTSGSYEQYF
-,TRBJ1-5,once,TRBV19,TGTGCCAGTAGTATAGGCATCAGGGTGGGTCAGCCCCAGCATTTT,CASSIGIRVGQPQHF
TRBD2,TRBJ2-7,few,TRBV4-1,TGCGCCAGCAGCCAAGTGCCAGCGGGAGCCCGAAGATCCTACGAGCAGTACTTC,CASSQVPAGARRSYEQYF
-,TRBJ1-1,-,TRBV7-9,TGTGCCAGCAGCCCTAGGGGTGGCAGGGGCACTGAAGCTTTCTTT,CASSPRGGRGTEAFF